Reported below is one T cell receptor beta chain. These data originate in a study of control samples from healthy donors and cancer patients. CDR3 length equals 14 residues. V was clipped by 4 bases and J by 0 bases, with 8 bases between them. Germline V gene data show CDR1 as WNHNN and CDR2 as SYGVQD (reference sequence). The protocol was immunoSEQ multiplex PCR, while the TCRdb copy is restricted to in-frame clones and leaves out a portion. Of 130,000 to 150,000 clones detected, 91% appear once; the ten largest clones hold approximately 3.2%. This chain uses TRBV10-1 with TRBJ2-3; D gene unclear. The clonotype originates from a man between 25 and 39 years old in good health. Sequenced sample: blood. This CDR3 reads CASSVSTSTDTQYF. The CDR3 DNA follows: TGCGCCAGCAGTGTTTCAACTAGCACAGATACGCAGTATTTT.